There are many counts of the clone carrying this T cell receptor (beta chain). Its matching antigen is unknown. Separate cDNA molecules each had unique molecular identifiers attached to them. TCRdb redid the calling of the 5' RACE reads with MiXCR, one entry per CDR3 protein. Of 70,000 to 75,000 distinct CDR3 sequences in the sample, more than 9% were seen once. The record originates from a study of early T cells in non-severe SARS-CoV-2 infection. Overall study context: RNA in bulk from unsorted whole blood was sequenced, and chains were unpaired. Study-wide findings and caveats: Matching with VDJdb favored anti-spike CD8 responses (missing private and CD4 specificities).

After removal of 4 bases from V and 1 base from J, the junction contained 6 bases not matched to a gene. CDR3 size: 14 residues. Germline V gene lookup returns CDR1 SQVTM and CDR2 ANQGSEA. The chain recombines TRBV29-1 with TRBJ2-7, with TRBD1 matching over 8 bases. The TCR originated in an adult who was a healthcare worker with PCR-confirmed SARS-CoV-2 infection or an uninfected control (not recorded which). The specimen sequenced was whole blood. The CDR3 DNA reads as TGCAGCGTTGGGGGCGGACAGGGATCCTACGAGCAGTACTTC. Its translation: CSVGGGQGSYEQYF.